This T cell receptor beta chain originates from a study of radiotherapy plus CTLA-4 blockade in lung cancer. Across the whole study: Overall, approximately 19% of patients showed an objective response, while around 34% attained disease control. The study, taken as a whole, reports: Reports identified early blood T cell clone dynamics, with interferon-beta, as the best response predictor. In blood, TCR clones derived from the tumor expanded after radiotherapy plus ipilimumab.

In the case of this clone: What it binds is not known.

Assay: immunoSEQ multiplex PCR; the TCRdb copy retains only in-frame clones and omits some. The sample consists of roughly 40,000 clones, just under 80% of them appearing once. Patients had chemo-refractory metastatic non-small-cell lung cancer and received focal radiation plus CTLA-4 blockade that used ipilimumab. With V trimmed by 0 bases and J by 9 bases, 5 bases remained unmatched. In germline, CDR1 is ENHRY, CDR2 SYGVKD. The CDR3 totals 14 residues. Sequencing used peripheral blood, obtained from a patient treated with radiotherapy plus ipilimumab. This chain joins TRBV10-3 and TRBJ2-1; TRBD1 matches at 7 bases. The receptor comes from a human donor with non-small cell lung cancer that progressed on radiotherapy plus ipilimumab. The CDR3 nucleotides are TGTGCCATCAGTGAGTCAACAGGGGATGGTGAGCAGTTCTTC. Its translation is CAISESTGDGEQFF.